Presented here are 12 T cell receptor beta chains from one specimen sequenced in a study of T cells after yellow fever vaccination. TCRdb independently ran MiXCR on the 5' RACE reads; one entry per CDR3 protein. The sample yields 230,000 or so distinct CDR3 sequences, 3.6% seen once. Specimen: PBMCs, collected 15 days after the yellow fever booster vaccination. The receptors shown here come from a man aged 18 to 30 who received the YFV17D yellow fever vaccine.

This clonotype was found many times. The V gene is TRBV11-1, the J gene TRBJ2-1, with TRBD2 matching over 7 bases. Looked up from germline, CDR1 is SGHAT and CDR2 is FQDESV (reference sequence). V shed 5 bases, J shed 9 bases, and the junction held 10 bases outside the gene matches. The CDR3 is 14 residues long. The CDR3 nucleotides are TGTGCCAGCAGCCGCCGGGACTACTCCCTTGAGCAGTTCTTC. It encodes CASSRRDYSLEQFF.

This clonotype appeared many times. The chain employs TRBV5-4 and TRBJ2-5; tentatively, D is TRBD1 or TRBD2 (5 bases each). The CDR3 has 14 residues. The ends were cut back, 7 bases at V and 4 bases at J, with 17 bases in the middle. Germline V gives CDR1 SGHNT, CDR2 YYREEE (reference sequence). The CDR3 coding sequence is TGTGCCAGCTTCCTGTCGTTTGGGGGAGAGACCCAGTACTTC. This sequence encodes CASFLSFGGETQYF. The whole variable domain, remainder taken from reference TRBV5-4 and TRBJ2-5, is ETGVTQSPTHLIKTRGQQVTLRCSSQSGHNTVSWYQQALGQGPQFIFQYYREEENGRGNFPPRFSGLQFPNYSSELNVNALELDDSALYLCASFLSFGGETQYFGPGTRLLVL.

This clonotype was detected many times. The rearrangement links TRBV18 to TRBJ1-5, with TRBD1 matching over 10 bases. Germline CDR1 reads KGHSH; CDR2 reads LQKENI. V was clipped by 4 bases and J by 3 bases; unmatched bases: 9. The CDR3 contains 17 residues. CDR3 sequence (DNA): TGTGCCAGCTCACTTACCTCCGGGACAGGGGTCAATCAGCCCCAGCATTTT. It encodes CASSLTSGTGVNQPQHF.

This clonotype was seen ten or more times. The chain's CDR3 is CASSLGTRSTDTQYF. The CDR3 DNA follows: TGCGCCAGCAGCTTGGGGACCAGGAGCACAGATACGCAGTATTTT. This rearrangement joins TRBV5-1 to TRBJ2-3; D is undetermined. The CDR3 is made up of 15 amino acids. Germline CDR1 is SGHRS and CDR2 is YFSETQ. Trimming stripped 0 bases from V and 0 bases from J, with 8 bases between.

In this sample, this clonotype turned up many times. J is TRBJ2-5 and V is TRBV2; D is perhaps TRBD1 or TRBD2 (5 bases each). CDR1 is SNHLY, CDR2 FYNNEI, per germline. The germline V and J ends were trimmed by 2 bases and 5 bases, with 15 bases remaining between them. The CDR3 sequence is 15 residues long. The DNA for the CDR3 is TGTGCCAGCAGTGAATTTTTCCGGGACGGGGAGACCCAGTACTTC. Protein product: CASSEFFRDGETQYF.

This chain's CDR3 is CASSTEVGRSSYNEQFF. The CDR3 nucleotides read TGTGCCAGCAGTACCGAGGTGGGCCGGAGCTCCTACAATGAGCAGTTCTTC. The chain carries TRBV7-2 and TRBJ2-1; D is unresolved. V was trimmed by 6 bases and J by 0 bases, leaving 18 bases between them. The CDR3 sequence is 17 residues long. Germline CDR1 and CDR2: SGHTA and FQGNSA.

This clonotype appeared many times. The CDR3 region has the DNA TGCGCCAGCAGCTTACGAAGGACCAACACTGAAGCTTTCTTT. It is translated as CASSLRRTNTEAFF. The chain combines TRBV5-1 with TRBJ1-1; D unclear. CDR3 length: 14 residues. Trimming took off 2 bases at V and 2 bases at J, with 10 bases between the two ends. Germline assignment: CDR1 SGHRS and CDR2 YFSETQ. Supplemented by reference TRBV5-1 and TRBJ1-1, the full variable domain reads KAGVTQTPRYLIKTRGQQVTLSCSPISGHRSVSWYQQTPGQGLQFLFEYFSETQRNKGNFPGRFSGRQFSNSRSEMNVSTLELGDSALYLCASSLRRTNTEAFFGQGTRLTVV.

Ten or more counts support this clonotype. The chain carries TRBV7-6 and TRBJ2-3; no reliable D call. There are 14 residues in the CDR3. Trimming removed 4 bases at V and 2 bases at J, with 10 bases between. The germline V gene encodes CDR1 SGHVS and CDR2 FNYEAQ. CDR3 coding DNA: TGTGCCAGCAGCTCAGACTCATACACAGATACGCAGTATTTT. Its protein product is CASSSDSYTDTQYF.

In its sample, this clonotype was seen many times. This chain connects TRBV18 to TRBJ2-5, with a weak D call TRBD1 (5 bases). Germline V CDR1 and CDR2: KGHSH, LQKENI. V was cut by 3 bases and J by 4 bases, with 9 bases left in between. The CDR3 has 13 amino acids. CDR3 in amino acids: CASSPGPGETQYF. CDR3 DNA: TGTGCCAGCTCACCGGGGCCCGGAGAGACCCAGTACTTC.

This clonotype occurred many times. The chain employs TRBV5-1 and TRBJ2-5; D is unclear. This CDR3 has 14 residues. The ends were cut back, 0 bases at V and 2 bases at J, with 8 bases in the middle. The germline CDR1 and CDR2 sequences are SGHRS and YFSETQ. The CDR3 DNA is TGCGCCAGCAGCTTGGTAGGGAATCAAGAGACCCAGTACTTC. As protein: CASSLVGNQETQYF.

This clonotype was recorded at least ten times. This chain connects TRBV7-6 to TRBJ2-5, with 11 bases identical to TRBD2. The CDR3 contains 15 residues. Germline-derived CDR1 and CDR2 are SGHVS and FNYEAQ. The ends lost 1 base at V and 5 bases at J; junction bases unmatched: 3. In nucleotides, the CDR3 is TGTGCCAGCAGCTTAGGGGCTAGCGGGGGGGAGACCCAGTACTTC. Amino acid sequence: CASSLGASGGETQYF.

This clonotype was observed many times. An end of the junction differs from the germline gene, which may be a read error. The genes are TRBV6-2 or TRBV6-3 and TRBJ2-7; D ambiguous. The V gene's germline CDR1 is MNHEY and CDR2 SVGEGT. The length of the CDR3 is 12 residues. CDR3 in DNA: TGTGCCAGCAGTAACTCTGGGGACGAGCAGTACTTC. Protein sequence: CASSNSGDEQYF.